Each of the 5 T cell receptor beta chains below was sequenced from the same sample in a study of radiation and T cells in renal cell carcinoma. Sequencing was performed with immunoSEQ multiplex PCR; in TCRdb, only in-frame clones are kept and a portion is missing. The sample records about 120,000 clones, about 81% being singletons. Time point reported: blood 2 weeks post-SBRT. Treatment reported: 15 Gy SBRT to primary tumor, nephrectomy 4 weeks later. The sample consisted of blood, taken from a patient whose treatment included radiotherapy and nephrectomy. Every receptor here comes from a woman aged 60-70 years with renal cell carcinoma.

This clone was recorded a few times. This chain joins TRBV18 and TRBJ2-2; D may be TRBD1 (6 bases). Germline V gene sequence: CDR1 KGHSH, CDR2 LQKENI. The CDR3 is 15 residues long. The V gene lost 2 bases and the J gene lost 3 bases, with 10 bases spanning the gap. CDR3 region: CASSPSRGDTGELFF. CDR3 nucleotide sequence: TGTGCCAGCTCACCAAGCAGGGGAGACACCGGGGAGCTGTTTTTT.

The rearrangement links TRBV18 to TRBJ2-2; 8 positions agree with TRBD1. With 5 bases clipped from V and 3 bases from J, the junction kept 8 bases outside the gene matches. This CDR3 region has 16 residues. The V gene's germline CDR1 is KGHSH and CDR2 LQKENI. The CDR3 DNA reads TGTGCCAGCTCAGCCTCAGGGGGCTTAGACACCGGGGAGCTGTTTTTT. Its translation: CASSASGGLDTGELFF.

The gene calls are TRBV5-4 and TRBJ2-3, with 12 positions matching TRBD2. Germline values: CDR1 SGHNT, CDR2 YYREEE (reference sequence). V was clipped by 1 base and J by 4 bases; unmatched bases: 4. The CDR3 covers 16 residues. CDR3 sequence reads: CASSLRLAGDADTQYF. The CDR3 coding sequence is TGTGCCAGCAGCTTGCGACTAGCGGGGGACGCAGATACGCAGTATTTT.

This chain links TRBV7-8 with TRBJ2-6; no clear D. This CDR3 comprises 15 residues. Germline values: CDR1 SGHVS, CDR2 FQNEAQ. Trimming shortened V by 5 bases and J by 0 bases, and 8 bases separated the two germline ends. The CDR3 DNA reads TGTGCCAGCAGCCTTGTGGCCTCTGGGGCCAACGTCCTGACTTTC. Protein: CASSLVASGANVLTF. The entire variable domain, with the rest obtained from reference TRBV7-8 and TRBJ2-6, is as follows: GAGVSQSPRYKVAKRGQDVALRCDPISGHVSLFWYQQALGQGPEFLTYFQNEAQLDKSGLPSDRFFAERPEGSVSTLKIQRTQQEDSAVYLCASSLVASGANVLTFGAGSRLTVL.

This chain links TRBV1 with TRBJ2-3; TRBD2, the table's D call, lacks a check against the DNA. TRBV1 is a pseudogene segment. This CDR3 has 17 residues. CDR3 sequence reads: CTSSQDKSGRTTDTQYF. CDR3 bases: TGCACCAGCAGCCAAGATAAAAGCGGGAGAACCACAGATACGCAGTATTTT.